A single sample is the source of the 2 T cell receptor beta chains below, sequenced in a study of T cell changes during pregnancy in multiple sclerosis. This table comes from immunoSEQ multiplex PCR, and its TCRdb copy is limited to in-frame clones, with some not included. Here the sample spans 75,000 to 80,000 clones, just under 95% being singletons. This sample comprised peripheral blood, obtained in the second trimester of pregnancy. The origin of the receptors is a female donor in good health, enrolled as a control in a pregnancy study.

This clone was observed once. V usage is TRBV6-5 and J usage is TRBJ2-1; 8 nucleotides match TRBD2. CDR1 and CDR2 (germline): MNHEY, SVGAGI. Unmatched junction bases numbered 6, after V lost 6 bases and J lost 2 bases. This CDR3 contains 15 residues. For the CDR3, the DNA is TGTGCCAGCAGAACCAACGGGGGGGCCTACAATGAGCAGTTCTTC. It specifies CASRTNGGAYNEQFF.

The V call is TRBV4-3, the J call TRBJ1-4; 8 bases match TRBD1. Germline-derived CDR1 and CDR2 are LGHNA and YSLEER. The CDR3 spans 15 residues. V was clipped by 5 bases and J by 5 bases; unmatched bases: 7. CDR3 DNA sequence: TGCGCCAGCAGCGGGGGGACAGGAAGAAATGAAAAACTGTTTTTT. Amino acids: CASSGGTGRNEKLFF.